A single sample is the source of the 30 T cell receptor beta chains below, sequenced in a study of OX40 agonist ivuxolimab in advanced cancers. Sequencing was performed with immunoSEQ multiplex PCR; in TCRdb, only in-frame clones are kept and a portion is missing. The sample consists of 70,000 or so clones, 80% to 90% of them appearing once. This sample comprised CD4+ or CD8+ T cells sorted from blood, obtained in a trial of the OX40 agonist ivuxolimab. The receptors were sampled from an adult with an advanced solid tumor such as melanoma, head and neck, liver or kidney cancer.

The chain carries TRBV5-4 and TRBJ1-2; 9 nucleotides agree with TRBD1. J lost 0 bases, V lost 4 bases, and 4 bases had no gene match. CDR1 is SGHNT and CDR2 is YYREEE in the germline V gene (reference sequence). The CDR3 consists of 15 residues. CDR3 coding DNA: TGTGCCAGCAGCCGGGACAGGGCGGCTAACTATGGCTACACCTTC. It is translated as CASSRDRAANYGYTF. Full variable domain (missing parts from reference TRBV5-4 and TRBJ1-2): ETGVTQSPTHLIKTRGQQVTLRCSSQSGHNTVSWYQQALGQGPQFIFQYYREEENGRGNFPPRFSGLQFPNYSSELNVNALELDDSALYLCASSRDRAANYGYTFGSGTRLTVV.

This clone has a single count. The V and J genes are TRBV28 and TRBJ2-7; D gene uncertain. This CDR3 spans 12 amino acids. With 6 bases removed from V and 4 bases from J, the gap between germline ends came to 10 bases. Germline assignment: CDR1 MDHEN and CDR2 SYDVKM. The CDR3 DNA sequence: TGTGCCAGCAGCCCGGACCGATACGAGCAGTACTTC. This encodes CASSPDRYEQYF.

The gene calls are TRBV5-1 and TRBJ2-5; no definite D call. The V and J ends lost 1 base and 2 bases respectively, with 9 bases between them. The CDR3 sequence is 14 residues long. Germline CDR1 and CDR2: SGHRS and YFSETQ. The CDR3, as DNA: TGCGCCAGCAGCTTGTATACAGCGCAAGAGACCCAGTACTTC. Encoded protein: CASSLYTAQETQYF.

The gene calls are TRBV6-1 and TRBJ1-3; D call uncertain. The CDR3 is 13 residues long. V gave up 2 bases and J gave up 3 bases, with 5 bases separating them. From germline, CDR1 is MNHNS and CDR2 SASEGT. CDR3 sequence: CASSEFIGNTIYF. The CDR3 DNA follows: TGTGCCAGCAGTGAATTTATTGGAAACACCATATATTTT.

The V and J genes are TRBV25-1 and TRBJ2-1; 8 bases match TRBD2. The CDR3 runs 18 residues. Germline V lookup: CDR1 MGHDK, CDR2 SYGVNS. V lost 4 bases to trimming and J lost 6 bases; unmatched junction nucleotides: 17. For the CDR3, the DNA is TGTGCCAGCAGTGGGGGAGGCCGCGGGAGCGGGAGCCCCAATGAGCAGTTCTTC. Its protein product is CASSGGGRGSGSPNEQFF.

The V gene is TRBV4-2, the J gene TRBJ2-1; a possible D gene is TRBD2 (7 bases). The V end was cut by 1 base, the J end by 15 bases, with 13 bases between. This CDR3 spans 12 amino acids. The germline CDR1 and CDR2 sequences are LGHNA and YNFKEQ. CDR3 loop: CASSQARGGRFF. CDR3 DNA sequence: TGTGCCAGCAGCCAAGCGAGGGGGGGACGGTTCTTC.

V gene TRBV6-5 combines with J gene TRBJ1-5; D is ambiguous. CDR1 is MNHEY and CDR2 is SVGAGI in the germline V gene. This CDR3 spans 14 amino acids. V shed 4 bases and J shed 0 bases, with 7 bases lying between them. CDR3 protein: CASSSFYSNQPQHF. DNA of the CDR3: TGTGCCAGCAGTTCCTTTTATAGCAATCAGCCCCAGCATTTT.

The chain employs TRBV7-2 and TRBJ2-1; D is unresolved. This CDR3 contains 16 residues. Trimming pared 0 bases from V and 5 bases from J, leaving 14 bases between. CDR1 SGHTA and CDR2 FQGNSA come from the germline V gene. This CDR3 is CASSLAPLRGDNEQFF. DNA of the CDR3: TGTGCCAGCAGCTTAGCCCCTCTGCGTGGAGACAATGAGCAGTTCTTC.

The V gene is TRBV29-1, the J gene TRBJ2-7; D is ambiguous. Germline lookup yields CDR1 SQVTM and CDR2 ANQGSEA. CDR3 size: 13 residues. Trimming removed 5 bases from V and 0 bases from J, with 11 bases in between. The CDR3 bases are TGCAGCGTTTCGGGTGCCATCTCCTACGAGCAGTACTTC. This sequence encodes CSVSGAISYEQYF.

The chain uses TRBV2 and TRBJ2-5, with 15 bases identical to TRBD2. Germline V lookup: CDR1 SNHLY, CDR2 FYNNEI. The CDR3 is 15 amino acids. The V and J ends lost 8 bases and 5 bases, in that order; junction bases with no gene match: 6. In nucleotides, the CDR3 is TGTGCCAGCGTGGGACTAGCGGGGGGCGGGGAGACCCAGTACTTC. It codes for CASVGLAGGGETQYF. Together with reference TRBV2 and TRBJ2-5, the CDR3 gives the full variable domain: EPEVTQTPSHQVTQMGQEVILRCVPISNHLYFYWYRQILGQKVEFLVSFYNNEISEKSEIFDDQFSVERPDGSNFTLKIRSTKLEDSAMYFCASVGLAGGGETQYFGPGTRLLVL.

The chain recombines TRBV5-6 with TRBJ2-1; 9 bases are a match to TRBD2. Germline V gives CDR1 SGHDT, CDR2 YYEEEE. The CDR3 is 16 residues long. With V trimmed by 4 bases and J by 4 bases, 9 bases remained unmatched. CDR3 protein: CASSLLAGRTYNEQFF. The CDR3 nucleotides read TGTGCCAGCAGCCTCCTAGCGGGGAGAACATACAATGAGCAGTTCTTC.

The gene calls are TRBV30 and TRBJ2-5; D ambiguous. Between the trimmed V and J ends, which lost 4 bases and 5 bases, there was a span of 11 bases. This CDR3 has 12 residues. Germline V lookup: CDR1 GTSNPN, CDR2 SVGIG (reference sequence). This CDR3 reads CAWNLQGETQYF. The CDR3 DNA is TGTGCCTGGAACCTCCAAGGCGAGACCCAGTACTTC.

V and J are TRBV29-1 and TRBJ1-5; D not resolved. This CDR3 spans 13 amino acids. From germline, CDR1 is SQVTM and CDR2 ANQGSEA. With 4 bases removed from V and 3 bases from J, the gap between germline ends came to 10 bases. CDR3 loop: CSVGAGFNQPQHF. The CDR3 DNA follows: TGCAGCGTTGGGGCGGGGTTCAATCAGCCCCAGCATTTT.

The chain couples TRBV2 to TRBJ1-2; TRBD1 is a possible D gene (5 bases). This CDR3 has 12 residues. CDR1 is SNHLY and CDR2 is FYNNEI in the germline V gene. V lost 7 bases and J lost 4, with 10 bases in between. CDR3 sequence reads: CASKVTGYGYTF. The CDR3 nucleotides read TGTGCCAGCAAGGTCACAGGCTATGGCTACACCTTC.

The V and J genes are TRBV15 and TRBJ2-1, with no clear D. The CDR3 spans 14 residues. Between the trimmed V and J ends, which lost 0 bases and 5 bases, there was a span of 8 bases. In germline, CDR1 is LNHNV, CDR2 YYDKDF (reference sequence). CDR3 nucleotides: TGTGCCACCAGCAGAGACTACACCCACAATGAGCAGTTCTTC. This sequence encodes CATSRDYTHNEQFF.

This clone has just one count. The chain carries TRBV28 and TRBJ1-5; 7 bases agree with TRBD1. V lost 6 bases and J lost 6; bases outside the gene matches: 11. The CDR3 contains 15 residues. From germline, CDR1 is MDHEN and CDR2 SYDVKM. The CDR3 nucleotides are TGTGCCAGCAGACCCTACAGGGGTGACGGTCAGCCCCAGCATTTT. This gives the protein CASRPYRGDGQPQHF.

The chain has TRBV19 and TRBJ1-1; D uncertain. Germline assignment: CDR1 LNHDA and CDR2 SQIVND (reference sequence). This CDR3 is built from 13 residues. Trimming took off 3 bases at V and 6 bases at J, with 11 bases between the two ends. The CDR3 bases are TGTGCCAGTAGTATTAAGCCTGCCGCTGAAGCTTTCTTT. This codes for CASSIKPAAEAFF.

The chain employs TRBV6-1 and TRBJ1-3; possibly TRBD1 for D (5 bases). CDR3 size: 14 residues. The V gene's germline CDR1 is MNHNS and CDR2 SASEGT. The V and J ends lost 7 bases and 2 bases respectively, with 12 bases between them. CDR3 region: CASNLGGAGNTIYF. DNA for the CDR3: TGTGCCAGCAATCTGGGGGGGGCTGGAAACACCATATATTTT.

CDR3 residues: CASSIQAAGANVLTF. CDR3 sequence (DNA): TGTGCCAGCAGCATCCAGGCGGCTGGGGCCAACGTCCTGACTTTC. The chain carries TRBV7-3 and TRBJ2-6; no clear D. Trimming stripped 5 bases from V and 2 bases from J, with 10 bases between. This CDR3 has 15 residues. Germline CDR1 and CDR2: SGHTA and FQGTGA. The variable domain in full, with the rest retrieved from reference TRBV7-3 and TRBJ2-6, is GAGVSQTPSNKVTEKGKYVELRCDPISGHTALYWYRQSLGQGPEFLIYFQGTGAADDSGLPNDRFFAVRPEGSVSTLKIQRTERGDSAVYLCASSIQAAGANVLTFGAGSRLTVL.

Only a few counts were recorded for this clone. V usage is TRBV19 and J usage is TRBJ2-2; weak D call: TRBD2 (6 bases). V dropped 5 bases and J dropped 6 bases, with 16 bases sitting between them. This CDR3 spans 15 amino acids. The germline V gene encodes CDR1 LNHDA and CDR2 SQIVND (reference sequence). The CDR3 is CASSYGTGQSGELFF. CDR3 DNA: TGTGCCAGTAGTTACGGGACTGGGCAGTCCGGGGAGCTGTTTTTT.

This chain joins TRBV19 and TRBJ1-6, with a weak D call TRBD1 (5 bases). This CDR3 comprises 15 residues. CDR1 and CDR2 (germline): LNHDA, SQIVND (reference sequence). V lost 4 bases and J 11 bases, leaving 18 bases between the germline ends. CDR3 sequence reads: CASSKPGTVDAPLHF. CDR3 sequence (DNA): TGTGCCAGTAGTAAACCCGGGACGGTAGATGCACCCCTCCACTTT.

V usage is TRBV19 and J usage is TRBJ2-1, with D unclear. The V gene's germline CDR1 is LNHDA and CDR2 SQIVND (reference sequence). The V end was cut by 3 bases, the J end by 4 bases, with 13 bases between. The CDR3 length is 15 residues. The CDR3 loop is CASSMAKPKYNEQFF. The CDR3, as DNA: TGTGCCAGTAGTATGGCCAAACCCAAATACAATGAGCAGTTCTTC.

This sequence joins TRBV10-2 and TRBJ2-1; tentatively, D is TRBD2 (6 bases). CDR3 length: 14 amino acids. Germline CDR1 reads WSHSY; CDR2 reads SAAADI. With 2 bases removed from V and 3 bases from J, the gap between germline ends came to 8 bases. CDR3 protein: CASSEGRGYNEQFF. In nucleotides, the CDR3 is TGCGCCAGCAGTGAGGGGCGGGGCTACAATGAGCAGTTCTTC.

This CDR3 is CASSSRGLGWETQYF. CDR3 DNA: TGCGCCAGCAGCTCCCGGGGACTAGGCTGGGAGACCCAGTACTTC. V and J are TRBV5-1 and TRBJ2-5; 8 positions match TRBD2. This CDR3 is 15 amino acids long. V lost 3 bases and J lost 5; bases outside the gene matches: 9. The germline CDR1 and CDR2 sequences are SGHRS and YFSETQ. The variable domain in full, with the rest retrieved from reference TRBV5-1 and TRBJ2-5, is KAGVTQTPRYLIKTRGQQVTLSCSPISGHRSVSWYQQTPGQGLQFLFEYFSETQRNKGNFPGRFSGRQFSNSRSEMNVSTLELGDSALYLCASSSRGLGWETQYFGPGTRLLVL.

The chain employs TRBV29-1 and TRBJ2-7, with 9 bases that match TRBD1. J lost 3 bases, V lost 6 bases, and 6 bases had no gene match. Per germline, CDR1 SQVTM and CDR2 ANQGSEA. There are 13 residues in the CDR3. The CDR3 loop reads CSVGTGQNYEQYF. As DNA, the CDR3 is TGCAGCGTGGGGACAGGGCAGAACTACGAGCAGTACTTC.

This sequence joins TRBV19 and TRBJ2-1; 10 positions agree with TRBD2. The trim removed 3 bases at V and 4 bases at J, leaving 6 bases unmatched. The CDR3 extends over 16 amino acids. CDR1 and CDR2 (germline): LNHDA, SQIVND (reference sequence). This CDR3 is CASSILSGRVYNEQFF. The CDR3 bases are TGTGCCAGTAGTATTTTGAGCGGGAGGGTTTACAATGAGCAGTTCTTC.

The J gene is TRBJ1-2, the V gene TRBV6-6; D is possibly TRBD1 (5 bases). Germline V lookup: CDR1 MNHNY, CDR2 SVGAGI (reference sequence). The CDR3 consists of 13 residues. The V and J ends lost 2 bases and 3 bases respectively, with 7 bases between them. The CDR3 bases are TGTGCCAGCAGTTACGGGGGGGACTATGGCTACACCTTC. Protein: CASSYGGDYGYTF.

The rearrangement uses TRBV4-1 and TRBJ1-4; D gene unclear. This CDR3 contains 13 residues. Trimming took 4 bases from V and 8 from J, leaving 11 bases between them. In germline, CDR1 is MGHRA, CDR2 YSYEKL. CDR3 residues: CASSPILLEKLFF. CDR3 DNA: TGCGCCAGCAGCCCTATTCTCCTGGAAAAACTGTTTTTT.

This sequence joins TRBV6-1 and TRBJ2-7; D possibly corresponds to TRBD2 (7 bases). The CDR3 has 15 amino acids. V was shortened by 4 bases and J by 6 bases, with 19 bases between the two germline ends. The germline V gene encodes CDR1 MNHNS and CDR2 SASEGT. The CDR3 loop reads CASSVGGRGVSEQYF. The CDR3 bases are TGTGCCAGCAGTGTGGGTGGGAGGGGGGTTTCCGAGCAGTACTTC.

This chain uses TRBV6-1 with TRBJ2-7; D is unresolved. Germline values: CDR1 MNHNS, CDR2 SASEGT. The CDR3 has 15 residues. Trimming left V 1 base short and J 0 bases short, with 10 bases between. For the CDR3, the DNA is TGTGCCAGCAGTGAAGTCGTCGGAGTCTCCTACGAGCAGTACTTC. Protein product: CASSEVVGVSYEQYF.